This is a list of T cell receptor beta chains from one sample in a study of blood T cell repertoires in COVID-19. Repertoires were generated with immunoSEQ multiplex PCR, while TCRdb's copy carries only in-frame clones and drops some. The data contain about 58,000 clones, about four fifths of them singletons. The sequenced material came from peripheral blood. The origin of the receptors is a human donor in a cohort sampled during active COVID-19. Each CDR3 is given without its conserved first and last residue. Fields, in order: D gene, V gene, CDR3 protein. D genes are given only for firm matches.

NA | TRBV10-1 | ASREGDRTLY
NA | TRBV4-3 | ASSQGASNEQY
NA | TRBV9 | ASSPPTPWGGTGEKLF
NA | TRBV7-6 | ASSPRVGGGETQY
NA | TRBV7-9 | ASSTPTGGVYGYT
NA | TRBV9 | ASSEGAAGGNEQY
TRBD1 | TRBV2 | ASSETRDRRT
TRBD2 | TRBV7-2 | ASSWGGYGEQY
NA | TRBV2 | ATGQYGYT
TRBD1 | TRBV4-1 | ASSQTGANQPQH
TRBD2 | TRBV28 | ASSRSGLAGARDTQY
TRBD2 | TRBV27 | ASSPRTSGTSYYEQY
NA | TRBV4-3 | ASSHLGENTEAF
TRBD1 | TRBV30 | AWSVGTGAYEQY
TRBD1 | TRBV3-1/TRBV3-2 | ASRRPGGAGYT
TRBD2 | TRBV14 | ASSHLTSGSADTQY
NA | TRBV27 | ASSLGGLPATNEKLF
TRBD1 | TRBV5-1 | ASSLGAGGYYEQY
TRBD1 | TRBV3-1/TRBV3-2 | ASSRDRALNTEAF
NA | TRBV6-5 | ASSPWATSYEQY
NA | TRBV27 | ASSMWADSNQPQH
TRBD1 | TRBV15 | ATRTPGTGPGGYT
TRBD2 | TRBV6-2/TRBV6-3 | ASSYSISGTSWYEQY
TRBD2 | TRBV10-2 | ASSDYGGSYEQY
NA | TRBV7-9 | ASSFDSEAF
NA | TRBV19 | ASSARGYEQY
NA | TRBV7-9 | ASSSRDTFYGYT
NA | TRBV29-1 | SVEGTNGYT
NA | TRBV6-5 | ASSLGGGMNTEAF
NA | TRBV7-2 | ASSSRRRGSGEKLF
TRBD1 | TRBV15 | ATSRVEQGSGYT
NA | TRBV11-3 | ASSSRRNTEAF
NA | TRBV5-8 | ASSPMREQY
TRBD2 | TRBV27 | ASSSQERGGFGDTQY
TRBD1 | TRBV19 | ASSRETGYGYT
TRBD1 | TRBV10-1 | ASRRTGGTYKQY
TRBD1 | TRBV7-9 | ASSPGQSSYGYT
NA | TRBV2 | ASSEDRGAYYGYT
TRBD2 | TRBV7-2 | ASSLQAGDKETQY
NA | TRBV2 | ASSETTGLNSPLH
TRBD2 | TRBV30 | AWSRGGPNEQY
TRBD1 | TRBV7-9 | ASSPYRGQGFLNTEAF
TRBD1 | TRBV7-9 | ASSSEGQGNTIY
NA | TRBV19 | ASSRNRGPGELF
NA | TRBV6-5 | ASNRRDSGNTIY
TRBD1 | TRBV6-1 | ASSQGQGGSNQPQH
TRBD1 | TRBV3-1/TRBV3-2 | ASSPRTGEAGNYGYT
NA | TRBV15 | ATSRPLVMSSYNEQF
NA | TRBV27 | ASSLMSGLAGELF
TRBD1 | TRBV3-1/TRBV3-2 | ASSDLRTGRDGYT
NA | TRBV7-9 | ASSFDGQDRY
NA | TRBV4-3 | ASSQLGDTLSTGANVLT
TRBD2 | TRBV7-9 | ASGIPGGVAGELF